This TCR beta chain was obtained from a study of OX40 agonist ivuxolimab in advanced cancers. Study summary: With ivuxolimab, an agonistic anti-OX40 (CD134) antibody, patients were treated. Regarding the study as a whole: Dose levels from 0.1 to 3.0 mg/kg saw CD4+ and CD8+ blood T cells expand clonally by week 6.

As concerns this clone: Its matching antigen is unknown.

The CDR3 is 16 amino acids. V gave up 0 bases and J gave up 5 bases; unmatched junction bases: 4. Germline V CDR1 and CDR2: ENHRY, SYGVKD. Sequencing was performed with immunoSEQ multiplex PCR; in TCRdb, only in-frame clones are kept and a portion is missing. In the table there are about 52,000 clones, roughly nine tenths of which are singletons. This material consisted of CD4+ or CD8+ T cells sorted from blood, taken in a trial of the OX40 agonist ivuxolimab. V and J are TRBV10-3 and TRBJ2-3; TRBD2 matches 11 bases. The receptor comes from an adult with an advanced solid tumor such as melanoma, head and neck, liver or kidney cancer. The CDR3 DNA sequence: TGTGCCATCAGTGAGTCCACTAGCGGGGGTGAAGATACGCAGTATTTT. Protein product: CAISESTSGGEDTQYF.